This T cell receptor beta chain originates from a study of early T cells in non-severe SARS-CoV-2 infection. On the study more broadly: Sequencing input comprised bulk RNA from unsorted whole blood; chain pairing was not available. Study observations and caveats: There was a bias toward anti-spike CD8 responses in VDJdb matching, which missed private and CD4 specificities.

This clonotype was seen ten or more times. The antigen is undetermined. In the library, individual cDNA molecules carried attached unique molecular identifiers. TCRdb itself ran the 5' RACE reads through MiXCR, one entry per CDR3 protein. Of 35,000 to 45,000 distinct CDR3 sequences in the sample, 5% to 5.5% were seen once. CDR1 is GTSNPN, CDR2 SVGIG, per germline (reference sequence). V trimming: 5 bases; J trimming: 6 bases; junction bases outside the gene matches: 14. The CDR3 totals 17 residues. The TCR sequence derives from an adult who was a healthcare worker with PCR-confirmed SARS-CoV-2 infection or an uninfected control (not recorded which). This chain connects TRBV30 to TRBJ2-1; 12 bases agree with TRBD1. The sample was whole blood, taken at baseline. CDR3 loop: CAWGPFEGTGGGNEQFF. CDR3 nucleotide sequence: TGTGCCTGGGGGCCCTTCGAAGGGACAGGGGGCGGCAATGAGCAGTTCTTC.